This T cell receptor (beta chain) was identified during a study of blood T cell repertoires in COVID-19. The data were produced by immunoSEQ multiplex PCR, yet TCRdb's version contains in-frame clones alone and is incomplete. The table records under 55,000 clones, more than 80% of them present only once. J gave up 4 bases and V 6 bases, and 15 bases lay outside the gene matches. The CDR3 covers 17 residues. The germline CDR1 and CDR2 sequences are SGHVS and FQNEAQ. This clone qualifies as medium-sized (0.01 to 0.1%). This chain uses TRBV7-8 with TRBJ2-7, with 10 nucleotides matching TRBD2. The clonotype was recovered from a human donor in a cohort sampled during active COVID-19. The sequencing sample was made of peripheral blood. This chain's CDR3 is CASSASGGSRGRYEQYF. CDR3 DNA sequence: TGTGCCAGCAGTGCTAGCGGGGGAAGTAGGGGGAGGTACGAGCAGTACTTC.